The clone carrying this T cell receptor (beta chain) has more than one count but fewer than ten. Antigen unknown. The CDR3 sequence is 14 residues long. Germline values: CDR1 MNHNS, CDR2 SASEGT. The V gene end was trimmed by 4 bases and the J gene end by 2 bases; junction bases not matched to a gene: 4. Unique molecular identifier tags were affixed to discrete cDNA molecules. TCRdb independently ran MiXCR on the 5' RACE reads; one entry per CDR3 protein. The sample lists around 79,000 distinct CDR3 sequences, around 10% occurring once. This sample was included in a study of early T cells in non-severe SARS-CoV-2 infection. On the study more broadly: The sequenced material was bulk RNA from unsorted whole blood, and its chains were unpaired. Points from the study as a whole: In VDJdb matching, anti-spike CD8 responses were favored while private and CD4 specificities went missing.

This specimen was whole blood, taken at baseline. This rearrangement joins TRBV6-1 to TRBJ1-2; 7 bases are a match to TRBD1. The clonotype comes from an adult who was a healthcare worker with PCR-confirmed SARS-CoV-2 infection or an uninfected control (not recorded which). CDR3 residues: CASSVGQKNYGYTF. CDR3 nucleotide sequence: TGTGCCAGCAGTGTGGGACAGAAAAACTATGGCTACACCTTC.